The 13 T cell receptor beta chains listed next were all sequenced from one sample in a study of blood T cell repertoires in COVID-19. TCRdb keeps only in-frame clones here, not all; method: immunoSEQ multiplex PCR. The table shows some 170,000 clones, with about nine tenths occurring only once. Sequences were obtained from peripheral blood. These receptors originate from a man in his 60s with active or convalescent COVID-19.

The CDR3: CASSRPGGWTEAFF. CDR3 bases: TGTGCCAGCAGTAGGCCAGGGGGGTGGACTGAAGCTTTCTTT. The V gene is TRBV5-4, the J gene TRBJ1-1; 7 bases are a match to TRBD1. The CDR3 is 14 amino acids. CDR1 SGHNT and CDR2 YYREEE come from the germline V gene (reference sequence). J gave up 5 bases and V 5 bases, and 9 bases lay outside the gene matches.

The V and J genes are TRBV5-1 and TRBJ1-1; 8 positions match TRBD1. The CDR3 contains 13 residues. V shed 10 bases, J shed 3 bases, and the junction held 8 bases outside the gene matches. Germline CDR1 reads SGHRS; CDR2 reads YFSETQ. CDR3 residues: CAGTGGWDTEAFF. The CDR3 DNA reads TGCGCCGGAACAGGGGGTTGGGACACTGAAGCTTTCTTT. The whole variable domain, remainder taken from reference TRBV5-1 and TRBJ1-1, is KAGVTQTPRYLIKTRGQQVTLSCSPISGHRSVSWYQQTPGQGLQFLFEYFSETQRNKGNFPGRFSGRQFSNSRSEMNVSTLELGDSALYLCAGTGGWDTEAFFGQGTRLTVV.

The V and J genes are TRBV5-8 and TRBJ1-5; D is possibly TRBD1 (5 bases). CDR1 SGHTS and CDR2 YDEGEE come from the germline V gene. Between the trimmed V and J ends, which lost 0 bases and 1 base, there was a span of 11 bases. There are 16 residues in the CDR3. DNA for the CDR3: TGTGCCAGCAGCTTGGCCGGGACTGCCAGCAATCAGCCCCAGCATTTT. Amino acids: CASSLAGTASNQPQHF.

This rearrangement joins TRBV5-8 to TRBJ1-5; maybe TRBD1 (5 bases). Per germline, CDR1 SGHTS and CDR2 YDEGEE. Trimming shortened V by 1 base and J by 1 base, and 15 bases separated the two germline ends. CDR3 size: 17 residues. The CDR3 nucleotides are TGTGCCAGCAGCTTGTTTGGAGACAGAAGAAGCAATCAGCCCCAGCATTTT. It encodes CASSLFGDRRSNQPQHF.

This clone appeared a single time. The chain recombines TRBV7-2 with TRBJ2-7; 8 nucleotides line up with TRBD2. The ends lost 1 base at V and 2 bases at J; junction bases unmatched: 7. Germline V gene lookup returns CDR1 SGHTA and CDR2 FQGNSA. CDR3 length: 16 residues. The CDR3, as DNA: TGTGCCAGCAGCTTAGTAACGACTAGCGTAACCTACGAGCAGTACTTC. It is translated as CASSLVTTSVTYEQYF.

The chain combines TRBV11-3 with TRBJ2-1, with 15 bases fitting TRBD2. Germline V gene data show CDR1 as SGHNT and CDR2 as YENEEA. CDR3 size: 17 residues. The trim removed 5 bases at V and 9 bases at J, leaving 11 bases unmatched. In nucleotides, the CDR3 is TGTGCCAGCAGCCTCCGTGGGACTAGCGGGAGGAACAGTGAGCAGTTCTTC. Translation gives CASSLRGTSGRNSEQFF.

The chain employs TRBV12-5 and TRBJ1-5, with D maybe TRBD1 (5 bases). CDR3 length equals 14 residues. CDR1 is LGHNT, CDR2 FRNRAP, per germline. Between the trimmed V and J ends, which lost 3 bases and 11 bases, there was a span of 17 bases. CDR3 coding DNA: TGTGCTAGTGGTTTTCAGGGTTCGTCGATGGCCCAGCATTTT. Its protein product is CASGFQGSSMAQHF.

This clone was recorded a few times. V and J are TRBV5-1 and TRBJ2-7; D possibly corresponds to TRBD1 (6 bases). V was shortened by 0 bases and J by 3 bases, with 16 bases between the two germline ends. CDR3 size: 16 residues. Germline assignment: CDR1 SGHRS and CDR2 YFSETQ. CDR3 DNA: TGCGCCAGCAGCTTGGCCCACGACACAGGGATCTACGAGCAGTACTTC. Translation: CASSLAHDTGIYEQYF.

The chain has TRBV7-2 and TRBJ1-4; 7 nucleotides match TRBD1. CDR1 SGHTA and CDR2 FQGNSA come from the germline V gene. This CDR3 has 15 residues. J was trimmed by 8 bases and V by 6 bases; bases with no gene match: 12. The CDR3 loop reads CASRRQTGSGEKLFF. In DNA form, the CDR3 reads TGTGCCAGCAGACGGCAGACAGGGTCAGGGGAAAAACTGTTTTTT.

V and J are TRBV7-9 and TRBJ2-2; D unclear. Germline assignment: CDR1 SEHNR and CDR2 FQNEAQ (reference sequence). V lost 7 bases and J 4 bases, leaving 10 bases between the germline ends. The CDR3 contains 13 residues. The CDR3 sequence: CASTYSGTGELFF. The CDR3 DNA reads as TGTGCCAGCACCTACAGTGGCACCGGGGAGCTGTTTTTT.

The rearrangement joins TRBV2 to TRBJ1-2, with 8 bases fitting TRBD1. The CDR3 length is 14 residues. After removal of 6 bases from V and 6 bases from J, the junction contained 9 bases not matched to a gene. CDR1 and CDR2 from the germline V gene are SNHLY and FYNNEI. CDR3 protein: CASRPQGALNGYTF. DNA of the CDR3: TGTGCCAGCAGACCTCAGGGGGCGCTTAATGGCTACACCTTC.

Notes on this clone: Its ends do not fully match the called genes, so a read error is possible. This CDR3 is CASSGTGGSVF. In DNA form, the CDR3 reads TGCGCCAGCAGCGGGACAGGGGGCTCGGTTTTT. The chain is built from TRBV5-1 and TRBJ1-4; 12 bases agree with TRBD1. Germline CDR1 reads SGHRS; CDR2 reads YFSETQ. The CDR3 spans 11 residues.

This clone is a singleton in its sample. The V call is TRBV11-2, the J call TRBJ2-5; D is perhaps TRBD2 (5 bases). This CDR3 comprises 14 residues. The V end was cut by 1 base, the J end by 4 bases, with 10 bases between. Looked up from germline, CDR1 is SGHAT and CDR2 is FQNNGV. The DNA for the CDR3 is TGTGCCAGCAGCTTAGTACTAGTCGGAGAGACCCAGTACTTC. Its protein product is CASSLVLVGETQYF.